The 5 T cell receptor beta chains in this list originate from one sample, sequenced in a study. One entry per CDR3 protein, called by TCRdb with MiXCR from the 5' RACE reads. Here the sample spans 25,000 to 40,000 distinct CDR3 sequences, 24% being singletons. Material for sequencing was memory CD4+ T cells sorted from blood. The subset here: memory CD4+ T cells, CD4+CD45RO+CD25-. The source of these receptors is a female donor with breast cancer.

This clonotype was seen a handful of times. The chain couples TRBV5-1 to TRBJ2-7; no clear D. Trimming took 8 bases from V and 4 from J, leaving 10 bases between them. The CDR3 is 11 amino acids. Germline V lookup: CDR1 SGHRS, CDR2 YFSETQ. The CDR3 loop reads CASRGSYEQYF. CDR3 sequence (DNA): TGCGCCAGTAGAGGTTCTTACGAGCAGTACTTC. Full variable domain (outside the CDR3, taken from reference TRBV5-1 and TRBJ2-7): KAGVTQTPRYLIKTRGQQVTLSCSPISGHRSVSWYQQTPGQGLQFLFEYFSETQRNKGNFPGRFSGRQFSNSRSEMNVSTLELGDSALYLCASRGSYEQYFGPGTRLTVT.

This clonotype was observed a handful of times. The DNA of the CDR3 is TGTGCCAGCAGCCACGGACAGGGAGGTACCGGGGAGCTGTTTTTT. Its translation: CASSHGQGGTGELFF. The chain carries TRBV5-6 and TRBJ2-2, with TRBD1 identical over 8 bases. This CDR3 spans 15 amino acids. CDR1 is SGHDT, CDR2 YYEEEE, per germline. Unmatched junction bases numbered 7, after V lost 4 bases and J lost 5 bases.

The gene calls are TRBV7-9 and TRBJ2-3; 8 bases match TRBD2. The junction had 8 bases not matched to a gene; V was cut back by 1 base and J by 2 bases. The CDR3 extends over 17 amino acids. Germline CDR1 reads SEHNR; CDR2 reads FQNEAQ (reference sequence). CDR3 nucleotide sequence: TGTGCCAGCAGCTTAGGTACGGCGGGGGGATACACAGATACGCAGTATTTT. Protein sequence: CASSLGTAGGYTDTQYF. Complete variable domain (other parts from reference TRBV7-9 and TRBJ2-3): DTGVSQNPRHKITKRGQNVTFRCDPISEHNRLYWYRQTLGQGPEFLTYFQNEAQLEKSRLLSDRFSAERPKGSFSTLEIQRTEQGDSAMYLCASSLGTAGGYTDTQYFGPGTRLTVL.

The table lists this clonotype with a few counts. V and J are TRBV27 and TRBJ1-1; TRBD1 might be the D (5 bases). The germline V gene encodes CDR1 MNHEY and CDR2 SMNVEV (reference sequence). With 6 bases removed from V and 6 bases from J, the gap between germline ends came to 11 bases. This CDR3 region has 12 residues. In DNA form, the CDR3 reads TGTGCCAGCAGCTGGGGGGGAGCTGAAGCTTTCTTT. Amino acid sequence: CASSWGGAEAFF.

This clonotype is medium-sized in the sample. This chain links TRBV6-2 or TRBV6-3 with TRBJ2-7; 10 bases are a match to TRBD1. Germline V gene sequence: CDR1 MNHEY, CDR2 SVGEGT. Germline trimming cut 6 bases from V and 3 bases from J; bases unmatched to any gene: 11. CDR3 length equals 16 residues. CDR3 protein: CASRHSPGQGNYEQYF. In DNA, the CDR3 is TGTGCCAGCAGACACTCTCCGGGACAGGGGAACTACGAGCAGTACTTC.